These 30 T cell receptor beta chains came from one sample sequenced in a study of early T cells in non-severe SARS-CoV-2 infection. TCRdb re-called the 5' RACE reads with MiXCR, one entry per CDR3 protein. The table includes about 83,000 distinct CDR3 sequences, roughly 13% detected once. What was sequenced was whole blood. Receptors originate from an adult who was a healthcare worker with PCR-confirmed SARS-CoV-2 infection or an uninfected control (not recorded which).

This clonotype appeared a few times. V usage is TRBV20-1 and J usage is TRBJ2-5; 12 bases match TRBD2. Germline assignment: CDR1 DFQATT and CDR2 SNEGSKA (reference sequence). V trimming: 5 bases; J trimming: 5 bases; junction bases outside the gene matches: 6. This CDR3 comprises 14 residues. The CDR3 loop reads CSAELAGGLETQYF. In DNA form, the CDR3 reads TGCAGTGCTGAACTAGCGGGAGGCTTGGAGACCCAGTACTTC.

V gene TRBV7-6 combines with J gene TRBJ1-6, with a weak D call TRBD1 (5 bases). The V gene's germline CDR1 is SGHVS and CDR2 FNYEAQ. Trimming took 5 bases from V and 10 from J, leaving 18 bases between them. The CDR3 is 15 amino acids. The CDR3: CASSPGRAPGSPLHF. For the CDR3, the DNA is TGTGCCAGCAGCCCAGGGAGGGCGCCGGGATCACCCCTCCACTTT.

This clonotype has a handful of counts. The gene calls are TRBV2 and TRBJ2-5; D may correspond to TRBD1 or TRBD2 (6 bases each). The CDR3 extends over 10 amino acids. Germline lookup yields CDR1 SNHLY and CDR2 FYNNEI. V dropped 8 bases and J dropped 8 bases, with 9 bases sitting between them. CDR3 nucleotides: TGTGCCAGCTTGGGGGGCACCCAGTACTTC. This sequence encodes CASLGGTQYF. Complete variable domain (other parts from reference TRBV2 and TRBJ2-5): EPEVTQTPSHQVTQMGQEVILRCVPISNHLYFYWYRQILGQKVEFLVSFYNNEISEKSEIFDDQFSVERPDGSNFTLKIRSTKLEDSAMYFCASLGGTQYFGPGTRLLVL.

The chain is built from TRBV9 and TRBJ2-5; tentatively, D is TRBD1 (6 bases). This CDR3 comprises 14 residues. Germline lookup yields CDR1 SGDLS and CDR2 YYNGEE. V lost 4 bases, J lost 7 bases, and 17 bases lay in between. The CDR3 reads CASSPPDSRRTQYF. The DNA of the CDR3 is TGTGCCAGCAGCCCCCCGGACAGCCGGCGGACCCAGTACTTC.

The rearrangement uses TRBV30 and TRBJ1-1, with D uncertain. Between the trimmed V and J ends, which lost 4 bases and 4 bases, there was a span of 7 bases. This CDR3 contains 11 residues. Germline V gene data show CDR1 as GTSNPN and CDR2 as SVGIG (reference sequence). CDR3 sequence: CAWTLSTEAFF. CDR3 sequence (DNA): TGTGCCTGGACGTTGAGCACTGAAGCTTTCTTT.

This clonotype was found many times. The chain couples TRBV12-3 or TRBV12-4 to TRBJ2-1; TRBD2 might be the D (5 bases). Trimming cost V 6 bases and J 7 bases, with 10 bases left between them. The CDR3 has 12 residues. The CDR3 loop reads CASSTSGNEQFF. The CDR3 coding sequence is TGTGCCAGCAGCACATCGGGGAATGAGCAGTTCTTC.

This clonotype was observed many times. The chain joins TRBV7-9 to TRBJ2-4; no clear D gene. Germline V gene data show CDR1 as SEHNR and CDR2 as FQNEAQ (reference sequence). The CDR3 consists of 16 residues. V was pared by 5 bases and J by 0 bases, with 14 bases between. The CDR3 region is CASSPSSQIAKNIQYF. DNA for the CDR3: TGTGCCAGCAGCCCTTCGTCCCAGATAGCCAAAAACATTCAGTACTTC.

The chain links TRBV4-1 to TRBJ2-3, with 7 nucleotides matching TRBD2. The CDR3 is 15 residues long. Germline values: CDR1 MGHRA, CDR2 YSYEKL. J gave up 2 bases and V 8 bases, and 10 bases lay outside the gene matches. This CDR3 is CASGQSGTTTDTQYF. DNA of the CDR3: TGCGCCAGCGGACAAAGCGGGACCACCACAGATACGCAGTATTTT.

There are many counts of this clonotype. The chain's CDR3 is CASSVAMAGETGELFF. In nucleotides, the CDR3 is TGCGCCAGCAGCGTGGCCATGGCGGGGGAAACCGGGGAGCTGTTTTTT. The V and J genes are TRBV5-1 and TRBJ2-2; 7 bases map to TRBD2. This CDR3 is built from 16 residues. Germline lookup yields CDR1 SGHRS and CDR2 YFSETQ. The V segment lost 4 bases and the J segment 5 bases; nucleotides outside the gene matches: 11.

This chain connects TRBV20-1 to TRBJ2-5, with 9 bases that match TRBD2. V trimming: 2 bases; J trimming: 0 bases; junction bases outside the gene matches: 10. CDR3 length equals 17 residues. Germline V CDR1 and CDR2: DFQATT, SNEGSKA (reference sequence). DNA for the CDR3: TGCAGTGCTAGACCCCGACTAGCGGAGACGTACCAAGAGACCCAGTACTTC. This encodes CSARPRLAETYQETQYF.

The chain couples TRBV20-1 to TRBJ2-1, with 11 bases matching TRBD2. The CDR3 is 14 residues long. The V segment lost 6 bases and the J segment 10 bases; nucleotides outside the gene matches: 11. Germline CDR1 and CDR2: DFQATT and SNEGSKA (reference sequence). CDR3 coding DNA: TGCAGTGCCTCTACTAGCGGGAGAGGGACCGAGCAGTTCTTC. Its protein product is CSASTSGRGTEQFF.

The V and J genes are TRBV29-1 and TRBJ2-7; TRBD2 matches 15 bases. Germline V gene sequence: CDR1 SQVTM, CDR2 ANQGSEA. The ends lost 5 bases at V and 7 bases at J; junction bases unmatched: 6. The CDR3 has 14 residues. The CDR3 here is CSVTTGTSGREQYF. The CDR3 coding sequence is TGCAGCGTTACCACGGGGACTAGCGGGAGGGAGCAGTACTTC.

This clonotype has ten or more counts. The V gene is TRBV21-1, the J gene TRBJ2-7; TRBD1, as called in the table, went unchecked against the DNA. TRBV21-1 constitutes a pseudogene. This CDR3 is 14 amino acids long. This chain's CDR3 is CASSNSPPRYEQYF. In DNA form, the CDR3 reads TGTGCCAGCAGCAACAGCCCCCCGAGGTACGAGCAGTACTTC.

This clonotype was counted ten times or more. The chain couples TRBV11-2 to TRBJ2-5; 8 bases fit TRBD1. The trim removed 5 bases at V and 4 bases at J, leaving 6 bases unmatched. The CDR3 runs to 14 residues. Germline-derived CDR1 and CDR2 are SGHAT and FQNNGV. The DNA for the CDR3 is TGTGCCAGCAGCCTGGACAGGGTAGGAGAGACCCAGTACTTC. Translated, it gives CASSLDRVGETQYF. The entire variable domain, with the rest obtained from reference TRBV11-2 and TRBJ2-5, is as follows: EAGVAQSPRYKIIEKRQSVAFWCNPISGHATLYWYQQILGQGPKLLIQFQNNGVVDDSQLPKDRFSAERLKGVDSTLKIQPAKLEDSAVYLCASSLDRVGETQYFGPGTRLLVL.

The CDR3 sequence is CASSLATTSGSWDEQFF. Written as DNA, the CDR3 is TGCGCCAGCAGCTTGGCGACCACTAGCGGGAGTTGGGATGAGCAGTTCTTC. The chain carries TRBV5-1 and TRBJ2-1, with 11 bases fitting TRBD2. V gave up 0 bases and J gave up 8 bases; unmatched junction bases: 10. This CDR3 contains 17 residues. The germline V gene encodes CDR1 SGHRS and CDR2 YFSETQ.

This chain uses TRBV10-2 with TRBJ2-7, with unresolved D. V lost 8 bases, J lost 0 bases, and 11 bases lay in between. The CDR3 runs to 13 residues. CDR1 is WSHSY and CDR2 is SAAADI in the germline V gene. CDR3: CASRLTRSYEQYF. For the CDR3, the DNA is TGCGCCAGCCGTCTGACCCGCTCCTACGAGCAGTACTTC.

The chain carries TRBV9 and TRBJ2-2, with TRBD2 identical over 7 bases. This CDR3 is 15 amino acids long. The V gene end was trimmed by 1 base and the J gene end by 3 bases; junction bases not matched to a gene: 3. Per germline, CDR1 SGDLS and CDR2 YYNGEE. CDR3 bases: TGTGCCAGCAGCGTAAGGAGCGGGGACACCGGGGAGCTGTTTTTT. This sequence encodes CASSVRSGDTGELFF.

Many counts were recorded for this clonotype. The chain combines TRBV2 with TRBJ1-1; D is unclear. This CDR3 region has 13 residues. Germline V lookup: CDR1 SNHLY, CDR2 FYNNEI. Trimming removed 5 bases from V and 5 bases from J, with 12 bases in between. The CDR3 reads CASSPWTGTEAFF. The CDR3 region has the DNA TGTGCCAGCAGTCCGTGGACGGGGACTGAAGCTTTCTTT.

This clonotype has a handful of counts. This sequence joins TRBV11-2 and TRBJ2-6; TRBD2 might be the D (6 bases). V lost 1 base to trimming and J lost 2 bases, with 9 bases between them. The CDR3 contains 16 residues. Germline assignment: CDR1 SGHAT and CDR2 FQNNGV. The CDR3 loop reads CASSLVGGAGANVLTF. The CDR3 coding sequence is TGTGCCAGCAGCTTAGTCGGAGGGGCTGGGGCCAACGTCCTGACTTTC.

The chain links TRBV28 to TRBJ1-5; no definite D call. The CDR3 is made up of 14 amino acids. The V gene's germline CDR1 is MDHEN and CDR2 SYDVKM. V lost 3 bases and J lost 1, with 7 bases in between. The CDR3 DNA reads as TGTGCCAGCAGTTTCCCACCGAGCAATCAGCCCCAGCATTTT. Translation: CASSFPPSNQPQHF.

In its sample, this clonotype was seen a few times. The chain combines TRBV27 with TRBJ2-7, with D perhaps TRBD1 (6 bases). The germline V and J ends were trimmed by 5 bases and 5 bases, with 16 bases remaining between them. CDR1 and CDR2 from the germline V gene are MNHEY and SMNVEV (reference sequence). CDR3 length equals 14 residues. The DNA of the CDR3 is TGTGCCAGCAGTCTCTGGCACAGGGACAACGAGCAGTACTTC. Translation gives CASSLWHRDNEQYF.

This sequence joins TRBV28 and TRBJ1-1; D remains unclear. V lost 3 bases to trimming and J lost 2 bases, with 10 bases between them. Germline V CDR1 and CDR2: MDHEN, SYDVKM. This CDR3 has 14 residues. The CDR3: CASSLRTVNTEAFF. In DNA form, the CDR3 reads TGTGCCAGCAGTTTGAGGACCGTTAACACTGAAGCTTTCTTT.

This chain uses TRBV27 with TRBJ2-7, with D possibly TRBD1 on 6 matching bases. The CDR3 covers 16 residues. V was pared by 0 bases and J by 2 bases, with 14 bases between. CDR1 and CDR2 from the germline V gene are MNHEY and SMNVEV (reference sequence). The CDR3 sequence: CASSLSIGTNTYEQYF. CDR3 coding DNA: TGTGCCAGCAGTTTATCGATCGGGACAAACACCTACGAGCAGTACTTC.

This chain connects TRBV28 to TRBJ1-5; tentative D call: TRBD1 (5 bases). CDR1 MDHEN and CDR2 SYDVKM come from the germline V gene. Trimming removed 7 bases from V and 4 bases from J, with 14 bases in between. The CDR3 has 14 amino acids. CDR3 amino acids: CASITSGINQPQHF. CDR3 DNA: TGTGCCAGCATAACCTCAGGGATAAATCAGCCCCAGCATTTT.

This clonotype has just a few counts. CDR3: CASRPVGVRDGYTF. DNA of the CDR3: TGTGCCAGTAGGCCAGTTGGGGTCAGGGATGGCTACACCTTC. The V gene is TRBV19, the J gene TRBJ1-2; D is possibly TRBD1 (5 bases). The ends were cut back, 6 bases at V and 6 bases at J, with 17 bases in the middle. This CDR3 spans 14 amino acids. In germline, CDR1 is LNHDA, CDR2 SQIVND (reference sequence). The whole variable domain, filled in from reference TRBV19 and TRBJ1-2, reads DGGITQSPKYLFRKEGQNVTLSCEQNLNHDAMYWYRQDPGQGLRLIYYSQIVNDFQKGDIAEGYSVSREKKESFPLTVTSAQKNPTAFYLCASRPVGVRDGYTFGSGTRLTVV.

This clonotype occurred a few times. This chain connects TRBV2 to TRBJ2-7, with TRBD1 matching over 9 bases. The V and J ends lost 8 bases and 4 bases, in that order; junction bases with no gene match: 0. This CDR3 has 11 residues. The germline gives CDR1 SNHLY, CDR2 FYNNEI. The CDR3 sequence is CASDRGYEQYF. As DNA, the CDR3 is TGTGCCAGCGACAGGGGGTACGAGCAGTACTTC.

The table lists this clonotype with a few counts. This chain joins TRBV20-1 and TRBJ2-5; TRBD1 matches 10 bases. This CDR3 contains 15 residues. Germline V CDR1 and CDR2: DFQATT, SNEGSKA (reference sequence). V shed 3 bases and J 4 bases; nucleotides not matched to a gene: 8. The CDR3, as DNA: TGCAGTGCTAGGGGGACAGGGGAGGCCCGAGAGACCCAGTACTTC. It codes for CSARGTGEARETQYF.

This clonotype has a count of ten or more. The chain couples TRBV7-9 to TRBJ2-4, with D unclear. Germline values: CDR1 SEHNR, CDR2 FQNEAQ (reference sequence). This CDR3 is built from 14 residues. V lost 1 base to trimming and J lost 2 bases, with 6 bases between them. This CDR3 reads CASSLGNTKNIQYF. CDR3 bases: TGTGCCAGCAGCTTAGGCAATACCAAAAACATTCAGTACTTC.

The chain is built from TRBV5-4 and TRBJ2-7, with D hard to call. Germline values: CDR1 SGHNT, CDR2 YYREEE (reference sequence). This CDR3 comprises 14 residues. Trimming took 2 bases from V and 6 from J, leaving 15 bases between them. The CDR3 DNA reads TGTGCCAGCAGCTTTGACTTTTCTACGGGCGAGCAGTACTTC. Protein product: CASSFDFSTGEQYF. Variable domain in full (rest from reference TRBV5-4 and TRBJ2-7): ETGVTQSPTHLIKTRGQQVTLRCSSQSGHNTVSWYQQALGQGPQFIFQYYREEENGRGNFPPRFSGLQFPNYSSELNVNALELDDSALYLCASSFDFSTGEQYFGPGTRLTVT.

This clonotype has a count of ten or more. This chain links TRBV20-1 with TRBJ2-3, with 9 positions matching TRBD1. Germline trimming cut 5 bases from V and 1 base from J; bases unmatched to any gene: 13. The CDR3 runs 17 residues. The V gene's germline CDR1 is DFQATT and CDR2 SNEGSKA (reference sequence). The CDR3 DNA reads TGCAGTGCTCGCTTGGGCACAGGGGGCGATGGCACAGATACGCAGTATTTT. Translation gives CSARLGTGGDGTDTQYF.